Below are 3 T cell receptor beta chains sequenced from a single sample in a study of blood T cell repertoires in COVID-19 (dated by TCRdb to 2018 to 2020). Libraries were made using the immunoSEQ multiplex PCR assay. TCRdb retrieved this table from immuneACCESS and kept in-frame rearrangements only. Not all clones are present; in checked studies, unresolved V genes account for under half, and no reason is known for the remainder. The sample records 200,000 to 250,000 clones, 85% to 90% of which are singletons. Roughly 16% of the sample belongs to the ten largest clones. Sequencing was performed on PBMCs or T cells enriched from blood (not recorded which). Receptors originate from a man aged 25-45 years who had been exposed to COVID-19.

The rearrangement uses TRBV21-1 and TRBJ2-4; TRBD2, the table's D call, lacks a check against the DNA. TRBV21-1 is termed a pseudogene. The CDR3 has 17 amino acids. The CDR3 sequence: CASSAKTSRGVKNIQYF. As DNA, the CDR3 is TGTGCCAGCAGCGCTAAAACTTCTCGGGGGGTCAAAAACATTCAGTACTTC.

The rearrangement uses TRBV18 and TRBJ2-5; 7 positions agree with TRBD2. Germline V gene data show CDR1 as KGHSH and CDR2 as LQKENI. This CDR3 is built from 14 residues. The junction had 6 bases not matched to a gene; V was cut back by 4 bases and J by 4 bases. The CDR3 loop reads CASSLRGGGETQYF. In nucleotides, the CDR3 is TGTGCCAGCTCACTTCGCGGGGGAGGAGAGACCCAGTACTTC.

V and J are TRBV19 and TRBJ2-3; tentative D call: TRBD1 (5 bases). CDR3 length equals 14 residues. Germline loops: CDR1 LNHDA, CDR2 SQIVND (reference sequence). V gave up 6 bases and J gave up 1 base, with 11 bases separating them. CDR3 DNA: TGTGCCAGTAGCAGGGTAACCGGCACAGATACGCAGTATTTT. Translating it yields CASSRVTGTDTQYF.